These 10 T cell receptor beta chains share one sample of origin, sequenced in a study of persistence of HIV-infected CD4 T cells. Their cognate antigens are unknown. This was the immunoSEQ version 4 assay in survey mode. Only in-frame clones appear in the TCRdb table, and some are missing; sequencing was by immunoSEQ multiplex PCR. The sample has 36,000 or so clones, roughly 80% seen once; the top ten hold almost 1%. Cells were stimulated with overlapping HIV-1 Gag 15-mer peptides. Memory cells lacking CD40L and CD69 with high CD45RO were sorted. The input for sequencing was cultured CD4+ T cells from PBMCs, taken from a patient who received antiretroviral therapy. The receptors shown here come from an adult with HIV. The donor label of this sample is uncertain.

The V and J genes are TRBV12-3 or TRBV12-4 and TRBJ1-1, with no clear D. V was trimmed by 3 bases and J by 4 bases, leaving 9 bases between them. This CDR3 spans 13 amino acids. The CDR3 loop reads CASSFGGVTEAFF. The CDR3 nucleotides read TGTGCCAGCAGTTTTGGCGGAGTCACTGAAGCTTTCTTT.

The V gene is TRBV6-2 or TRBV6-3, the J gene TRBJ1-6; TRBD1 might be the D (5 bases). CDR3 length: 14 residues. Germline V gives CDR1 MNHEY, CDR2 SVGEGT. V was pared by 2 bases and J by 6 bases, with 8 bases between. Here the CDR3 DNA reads TGTGCCAGCAGTTACGTCGGGGGTAATTCACCCCTCCACTTT. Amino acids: CASSYVGGNSPLHF.

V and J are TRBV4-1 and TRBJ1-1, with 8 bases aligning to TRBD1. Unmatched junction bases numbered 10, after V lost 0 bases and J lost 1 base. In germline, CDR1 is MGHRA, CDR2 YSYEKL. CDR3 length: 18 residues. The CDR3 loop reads CASSQDSTGAPRNTEAFF. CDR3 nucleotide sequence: TGCGCCAGCAGCCAAGATTCGACAGGGGCCCCGCGGAACACTGAAGCTTTCTTT.

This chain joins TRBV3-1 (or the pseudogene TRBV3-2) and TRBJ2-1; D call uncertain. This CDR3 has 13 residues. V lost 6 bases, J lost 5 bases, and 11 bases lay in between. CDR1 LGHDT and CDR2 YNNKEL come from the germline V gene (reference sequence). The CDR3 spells CASSPRWDNEQFF. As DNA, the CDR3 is TGTGCCAGCAGTCCGAGATGGGACAATGAGCAGTTCTTC.

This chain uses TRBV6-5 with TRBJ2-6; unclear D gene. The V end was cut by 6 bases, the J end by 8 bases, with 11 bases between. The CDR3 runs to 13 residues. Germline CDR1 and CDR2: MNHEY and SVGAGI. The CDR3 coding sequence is TGTGCCAGCAGAGACGGTTGGACCAACGTCCTGACTTTC. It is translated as CASRDGWTNVLTF.

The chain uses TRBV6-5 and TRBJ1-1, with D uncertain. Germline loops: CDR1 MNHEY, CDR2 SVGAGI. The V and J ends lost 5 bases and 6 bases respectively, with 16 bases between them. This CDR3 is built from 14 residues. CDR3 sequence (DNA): TGTGCCAGCAGTAGATCTCAGGCGTACGCTGAAGCTTTCTTT. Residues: CASSRSQAYAEAFF.

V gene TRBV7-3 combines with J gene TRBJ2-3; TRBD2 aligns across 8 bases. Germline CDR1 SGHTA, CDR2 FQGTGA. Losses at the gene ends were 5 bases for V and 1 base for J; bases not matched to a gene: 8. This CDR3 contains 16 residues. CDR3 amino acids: CASSDLSGGGTDTQYF. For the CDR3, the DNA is TGTGCCAGCAGCGACTTAAGCGGGGGAGGCACAGATACGCAGTATTTT. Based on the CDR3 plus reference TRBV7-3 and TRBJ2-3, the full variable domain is GAGVSQTPSNKVTEKGKYVELRCDPISGHTALYWYRQSLGQGPEFLIYFQGTGAADDSGLPNDRFFAVRPEGSVSTLKIQRTERGDSAVYLCASSDLSGGGTDTQYFGPGTRLTVL.

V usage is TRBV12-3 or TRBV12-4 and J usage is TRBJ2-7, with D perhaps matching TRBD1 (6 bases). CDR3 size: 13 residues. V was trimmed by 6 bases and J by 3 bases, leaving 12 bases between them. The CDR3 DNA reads TGTGCCAGCAGGCCCTCAGGGGTCTACGAGCAGTACTTC. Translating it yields CASRPSGVYEQYF.

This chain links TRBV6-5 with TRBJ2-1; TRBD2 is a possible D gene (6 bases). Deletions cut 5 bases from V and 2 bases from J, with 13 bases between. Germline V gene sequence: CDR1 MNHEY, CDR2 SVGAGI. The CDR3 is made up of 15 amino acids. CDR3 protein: CASSPRWGAYNEQFF. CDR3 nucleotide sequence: TGTGCCAGCAGTCCCCGGTGGGGGGCCTACAATGAGCAGTTCTTC.

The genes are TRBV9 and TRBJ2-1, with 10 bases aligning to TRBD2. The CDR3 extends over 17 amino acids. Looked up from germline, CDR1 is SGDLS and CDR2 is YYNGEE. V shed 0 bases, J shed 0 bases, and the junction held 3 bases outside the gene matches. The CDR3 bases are TGTGCCAGCAGCGTAGTCCCTAGCGGGGGCTCCTACAATGAGCAGTTCTTC. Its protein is CASSVVPSGGSYNEQFF.